Listed below are T cell receptor beta chains from one sample, sequenced in a study of blood T cell repertoires in COVID-19. Data came from immunoSEQ multiplex PCR; TCRdb stores just in-frame clones and leaves some out. The sample shows 70,000 or so clones, about 81% of them seen only once. Specimen: peripheral blood. Receptor source: a human donor in a cohort sampled during active COVID-19. CDR3s include the opening cysteine and the closing phenylalanine or tryptophan. D genes are given only for firm matches. Part of the rows lack a size; the others show once, few, many or a class for expanded clones.

cdr3_length d_call j_call clone_size v_call cdr3_nt cdr3_aa
13 - TRBJ2-5 - TRBV5-6 TGTGCCAGCAGCACCGGACATGTGGAGACCCAGTACTTC CASSTGHVETQYF
14 - TRBJ1-1 few TRBV18 TGTGCCAGTTTAACCGGGATTATGAACACTGAAGCTTTCTTT CASLTGIMNTEAFF
17 TRBD1 TRBJ1-2 - TRBV7-2 TGTGCCAGCAGCTTATGGTGGGGCCCTACAGGGGCAAGCGGCTACACCTTC CASSLWWGPTGASGYTF
13 TRBD2 TRBJ2-1 - TRBV7-8 TGTGCCAGCAGCATACTAGCGGGGGATGAGCAGTTCTTC CASSILAGDEQFF
13 - TRBJ2-7 - TRBV18 TGTGCCAGCTCACCTCCCGGTATTGGCGAGCAGTACTTC CASSPPGIGEQYF
20 TRBD1 TRBJ2-1 - TRBV10-1 TGCGCCAGCAGCTTGGACAGGCCCGTTAATTGGTTTAGCTCCTACAATGAGCAGTTCTTC CASSLDRPVNWFSSYNEQFF
14 - TRBJ2-7 - TRBV6-5 TGTGCCAGCAGACGTGGGGGGGCGTCCTACGAGCAGTACTTC CASRRGGASYEQYF
17 - TRBJ1-2 few TRBV4-3 TGCGCCAGCAGCCAAGATGTTGGGGCCTCCAATACCTATGGCTACACCTTC CASSQDVGASNTYGYTF
15 - TRBJ1-3 - TRBV9 TGTGCCAGCAGCCCCCGACTTAGCTCTGGAAACACCATATATTTT CASSPRLSSGNTIYF
14 - TRBJ1-1 - TRBV2 TGTGCCAGCAGTGTAGCCAGGGTGGACGCTGAAGCTTTCTTT CASSVARVDAEAFF
11 - TRBJ2-7 - TRBV12-3/TRBV12-4 TGTGCCAGCAGCAGGGAATACGAGCAGTACTTC CASSREYEQYF
13 - TRBJ2-5 - TRBV2 TGTGCCAGCAGCGGACTAACCCAAGAGACCCAGTACTTC CASSGLTQETQYF
14 TRBD2 TRBJ2-5 - TRBV4-2 TGTGCCAGCAGCCAAGGACTAGCGGGGGAGACCCAGTACTTC CASSQGLAGETQYF